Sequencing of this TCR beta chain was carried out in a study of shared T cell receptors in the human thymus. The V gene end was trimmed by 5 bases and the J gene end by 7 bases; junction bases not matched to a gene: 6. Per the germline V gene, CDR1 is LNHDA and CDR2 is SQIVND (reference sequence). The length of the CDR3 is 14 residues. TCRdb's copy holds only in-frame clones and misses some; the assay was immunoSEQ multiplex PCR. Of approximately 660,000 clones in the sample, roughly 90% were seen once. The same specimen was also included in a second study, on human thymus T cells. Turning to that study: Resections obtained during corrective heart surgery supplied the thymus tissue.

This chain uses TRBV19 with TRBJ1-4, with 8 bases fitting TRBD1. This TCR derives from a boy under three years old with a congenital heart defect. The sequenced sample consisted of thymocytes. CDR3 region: CASSGTGRVEKLFF. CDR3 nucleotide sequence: TGTGCCAGTAGTGGGACAGGACGAGTTGAAAAACTGTTTTTT.